This T cell receptor beta chain comes out of a study of metastatic and nonmetastatic thyroid tumors. Turning to the study itself: It was across blood and tumor or nodule tissue from malignant and benign thyroid patients that repertoires were compared. Overall study findings and caveats: Versus benign nodules, malignant thyroid tumors reportedly had significantly higher TCR beta diversity, in blood and tumor.

This clone was seen repeatedly, ten times or more. The target antigen is unknown. Per the authors' pipeline: Building a distant-metastasis classifier for papillary thyroid cancer drew on CDR3 differences across clinicopathological groups. Using MiXCR, TCRdb reanalyzed the PCR reads. The V and J calls here are based on TCRdb, not the publication. The table lists more than 25,000 clones, approximately 8% of them singletons. Trimming shortened V by 2 bases and J by 8 bases, and 13 bases separated the two germline ends. The CDR3 extends over 14 amino acids. Germline CDR1 and CDR2: MNHEY and SVGEGT. Each patient came to thyroid surgery without any prior treatment (of any kind).

Sequencing used blood. The clonotype comes from a female donor with papillary thyroid cancer or a benign thyroid nodule (not recorded which). Some clones in this sample may be carry-over from other donors' samples. V is TRBV6-2 or TRBV6-3 and J is TRBJ1-5; D might be TRBD1 (5 bases). The CDR3 DNA reads TGTGCCAGCAGTTACGGGAAGGGCAGGGAGCCCCAGCATTTT. It translates to CASSYGKGREPQHF.